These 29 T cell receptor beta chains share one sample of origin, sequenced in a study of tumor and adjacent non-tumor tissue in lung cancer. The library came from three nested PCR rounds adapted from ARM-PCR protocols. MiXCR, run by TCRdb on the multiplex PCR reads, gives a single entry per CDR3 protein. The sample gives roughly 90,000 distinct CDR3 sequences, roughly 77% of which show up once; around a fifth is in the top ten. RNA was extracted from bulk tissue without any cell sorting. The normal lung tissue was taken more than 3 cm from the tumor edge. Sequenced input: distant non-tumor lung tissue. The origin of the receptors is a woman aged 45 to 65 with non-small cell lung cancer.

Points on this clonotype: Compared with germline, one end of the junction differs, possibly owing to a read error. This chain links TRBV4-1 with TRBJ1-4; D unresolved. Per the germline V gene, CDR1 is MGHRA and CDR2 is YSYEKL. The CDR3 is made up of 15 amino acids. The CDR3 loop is CASTGSYPTNKKLLF. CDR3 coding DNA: TGCGCCAGCACGGGGAGCTACCCAACTAATAAAAAACTGCTTTTT.

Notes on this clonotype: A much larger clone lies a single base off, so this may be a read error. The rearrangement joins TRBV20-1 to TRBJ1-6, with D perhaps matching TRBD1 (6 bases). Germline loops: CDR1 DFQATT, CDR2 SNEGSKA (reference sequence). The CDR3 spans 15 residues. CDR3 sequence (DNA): TGCTGTGCGGGGGGGGGCTTAGGGTATAATTCACCCCTCCACTTT. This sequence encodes CCAGGGLGYNSPLHF.

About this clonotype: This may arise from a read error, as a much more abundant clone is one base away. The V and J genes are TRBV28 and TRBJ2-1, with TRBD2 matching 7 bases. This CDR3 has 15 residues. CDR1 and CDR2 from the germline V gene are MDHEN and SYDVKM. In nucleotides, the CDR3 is TGTGCCAGCAGTTTCGGGAGGACCTCCTACAATGAGCAGCTCTTC. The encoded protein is CASSFGRTSYNEQLF.

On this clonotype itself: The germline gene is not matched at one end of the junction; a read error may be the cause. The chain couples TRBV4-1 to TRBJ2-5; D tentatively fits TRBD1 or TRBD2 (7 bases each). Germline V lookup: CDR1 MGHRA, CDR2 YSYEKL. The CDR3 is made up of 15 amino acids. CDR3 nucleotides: TGCGCCAGCAGCCAACAGGGGGGGAATCACGAGACCCAGTATTTC. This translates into CASSQQGGNHETQYF.

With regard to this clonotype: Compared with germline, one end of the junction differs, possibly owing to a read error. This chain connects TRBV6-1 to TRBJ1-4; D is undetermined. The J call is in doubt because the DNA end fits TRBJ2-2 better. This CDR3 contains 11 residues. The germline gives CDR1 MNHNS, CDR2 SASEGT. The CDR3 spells CANSGGTELFF. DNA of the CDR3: TGTGCCAACAGTGGCGGCACGGAGCTGTTTTTT.

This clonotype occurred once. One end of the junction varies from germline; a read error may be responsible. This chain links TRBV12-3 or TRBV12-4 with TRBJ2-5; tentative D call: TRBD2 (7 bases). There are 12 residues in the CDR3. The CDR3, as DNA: TGTGCCTGCAGTTGGGGGCGGGAGATCCAGTACTTC. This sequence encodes CACSWGREIQYF.

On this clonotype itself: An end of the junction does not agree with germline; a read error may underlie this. The CDR3 loop is CASSLDAGYGNQSQHF. Written as DNA, the CDR3 is TGCGCCAGCAGCCTGGATGCAGGGTATGGCAATCAGTCCCAGCATTTT. The chain couples TRBV5-1 to TRBJ1-5, with D possibly TRBD1 on 5 matching bases. The CDR3 is made up of 16 amino acids. Per germline, CDR1 SGHRS and CDR2 YFSETQ.

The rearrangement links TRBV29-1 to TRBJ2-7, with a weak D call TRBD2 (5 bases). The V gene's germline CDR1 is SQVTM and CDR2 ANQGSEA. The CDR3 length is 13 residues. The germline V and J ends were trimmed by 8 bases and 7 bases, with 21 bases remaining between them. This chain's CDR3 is CSHEGGDRLEQYF. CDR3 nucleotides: TGCAGCCATGAAGGAGGTGATCGGTTGGAGCAGTACTTC.

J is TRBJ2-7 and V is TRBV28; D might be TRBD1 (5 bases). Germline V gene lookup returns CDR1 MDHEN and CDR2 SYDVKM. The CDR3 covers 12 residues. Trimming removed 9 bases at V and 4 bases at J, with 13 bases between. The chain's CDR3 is CARSPQGYEQYF. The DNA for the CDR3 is TGTGCCAGAAGTCCGCAGGGTTACGAGCAGTACTTC.

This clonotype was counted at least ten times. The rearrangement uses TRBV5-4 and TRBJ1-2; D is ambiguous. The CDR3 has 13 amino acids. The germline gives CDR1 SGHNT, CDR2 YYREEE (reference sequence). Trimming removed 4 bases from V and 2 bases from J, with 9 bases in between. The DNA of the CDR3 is TGTGCCAGCAGCATCGGTGGAAACTATGGCTACACCTTC. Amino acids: CASSIGGNYGYTF.

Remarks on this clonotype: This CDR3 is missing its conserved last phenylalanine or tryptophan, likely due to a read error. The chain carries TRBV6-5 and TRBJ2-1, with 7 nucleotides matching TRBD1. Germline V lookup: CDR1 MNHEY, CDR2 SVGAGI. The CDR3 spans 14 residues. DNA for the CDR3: TGTACCAGCAGTTACGACAGGGCGGTCAATGAGCAGTTCCTC. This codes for CTSSYDRAVNEQFL.

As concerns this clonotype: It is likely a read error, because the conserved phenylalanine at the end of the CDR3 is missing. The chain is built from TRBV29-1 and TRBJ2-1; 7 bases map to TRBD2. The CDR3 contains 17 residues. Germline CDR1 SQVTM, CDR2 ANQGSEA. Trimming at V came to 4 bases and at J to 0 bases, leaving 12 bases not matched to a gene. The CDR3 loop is CSVVDGEGWSSYNEQFL. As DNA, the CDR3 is TGCAGCGTTGTAGATGGGGAGGGGTGGAGCTCCTACAATGAGCAGTTCCTC.

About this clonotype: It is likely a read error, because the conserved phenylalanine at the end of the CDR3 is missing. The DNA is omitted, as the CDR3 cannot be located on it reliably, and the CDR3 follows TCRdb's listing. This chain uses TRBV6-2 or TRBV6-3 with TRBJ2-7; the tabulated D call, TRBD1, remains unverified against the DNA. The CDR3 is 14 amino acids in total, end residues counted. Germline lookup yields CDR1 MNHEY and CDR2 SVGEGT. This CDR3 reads CASSYSDRIYEQHI.

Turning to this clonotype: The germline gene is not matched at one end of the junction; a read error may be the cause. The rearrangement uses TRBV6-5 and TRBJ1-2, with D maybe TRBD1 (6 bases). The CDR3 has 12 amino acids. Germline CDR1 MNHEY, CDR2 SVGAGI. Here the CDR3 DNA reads TGTGCCAGCAAAACAGGGACGGGCGGCTACGCCTTC. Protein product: CASKTGTGGYAF.

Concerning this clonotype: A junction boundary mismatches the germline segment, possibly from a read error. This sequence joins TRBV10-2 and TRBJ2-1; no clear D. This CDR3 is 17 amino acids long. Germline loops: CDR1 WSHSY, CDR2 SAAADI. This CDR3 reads CANSFGPPQSSYNEQFF. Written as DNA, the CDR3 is TGCGCCAACAGTTTCGGTCCCCCCCAAAGCTCCTACAATGAACAGTTCTTC.

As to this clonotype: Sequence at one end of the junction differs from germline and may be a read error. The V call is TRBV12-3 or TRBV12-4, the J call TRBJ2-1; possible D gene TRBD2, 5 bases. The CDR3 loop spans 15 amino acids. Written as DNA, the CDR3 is TGCGCTAGCAGTTTAGTAGGGAGTTTGTACAATGAGCAGTTCTTC. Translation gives CASSLVGSLYNEQFF.

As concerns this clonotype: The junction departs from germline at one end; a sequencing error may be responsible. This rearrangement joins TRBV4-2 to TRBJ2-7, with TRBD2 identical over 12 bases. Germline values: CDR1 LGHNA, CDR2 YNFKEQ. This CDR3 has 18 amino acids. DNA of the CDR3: TGTGCCAGCAGCCAACAGTTCGGGACTAGCGGGCGACCCTACAAGCAGTACTTC. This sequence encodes CASSQQFGTSGRPYKQYF.

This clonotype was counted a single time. The CDR3 protein is CASSFENTGESFF. The CDR3 DNA follows: TGTGCCAGCAGCTTCGAGAACACTGGGGAGTCGTTTTTT. The V gene is TRBV11-2, the J gene TRBJ2-2, with a tentative D call TRBD2 (5 bases). The CDR3 length is 13 residues. CDR1 is SGHAT and CDR2 is FQNNGV in the germline V gene. The germline V and J ends were trimmed by 3 bases and 16 bases, with 18 bases remaining between them.

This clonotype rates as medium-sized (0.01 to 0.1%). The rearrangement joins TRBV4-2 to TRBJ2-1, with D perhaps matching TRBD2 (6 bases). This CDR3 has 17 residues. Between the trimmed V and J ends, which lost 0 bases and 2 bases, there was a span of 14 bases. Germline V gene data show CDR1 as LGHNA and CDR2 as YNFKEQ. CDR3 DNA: TGTGCCAGCAGCCAAGAGGGGGGTGGCGGGCCCTACAATGAGCAGTTCTTC. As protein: CASSQEGGGGPYNEQFF.

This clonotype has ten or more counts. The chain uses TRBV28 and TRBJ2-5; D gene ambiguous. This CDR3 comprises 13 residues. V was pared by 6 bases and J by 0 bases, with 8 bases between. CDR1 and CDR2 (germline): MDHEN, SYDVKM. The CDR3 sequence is CASSITYQETQYF. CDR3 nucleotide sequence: TGTGCCAGCAGCATAACGTACCAAGAGACCCAGTACTTC.

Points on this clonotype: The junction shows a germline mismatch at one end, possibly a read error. The CDR3 loop reads CASMGIGVHEHYF. The CDR3 region has the DNA TGTGCCAGTATGGGAATTGGGGTGCACGAGCACTACTTC. This sequence joins TRBV6-6 and TRBJ2-7; D uncertain. Germline V gene lookup returns CDR1 MNHNY and CDR2 SVGAGI (reference sequence). The length of the CDR3 is 13 residues.

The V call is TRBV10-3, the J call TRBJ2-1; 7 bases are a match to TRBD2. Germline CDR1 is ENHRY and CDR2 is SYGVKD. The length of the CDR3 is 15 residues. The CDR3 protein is CVIREGEGPYNEQFF. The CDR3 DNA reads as TGTGTCATTAGGGAAGGGGAGGGTCCCTACAATGAGCAGTTCTTC.

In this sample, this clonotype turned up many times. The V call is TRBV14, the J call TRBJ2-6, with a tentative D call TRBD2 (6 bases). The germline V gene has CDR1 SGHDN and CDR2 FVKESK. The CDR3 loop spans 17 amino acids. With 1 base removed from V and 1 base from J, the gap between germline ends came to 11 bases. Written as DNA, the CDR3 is TGTGCCAGCAGCCAAGGAGGCGGGATGTCTGGGGCCAACGTCCTGACTTTC. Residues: CASSQGGGMSGANVLTF.

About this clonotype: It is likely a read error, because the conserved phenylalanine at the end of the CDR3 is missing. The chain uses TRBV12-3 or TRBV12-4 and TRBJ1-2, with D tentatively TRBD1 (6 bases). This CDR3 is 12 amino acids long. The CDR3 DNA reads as TGCGCCAGCAGTTTTACAGGGAGTGGCTACACCTTG. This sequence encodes CASSFTGSGYTL.

DNA for the CDR3: TGTACCATCAGTTGGAGGGGATCGACTGAAGCTTTCTTT. The encoded protein is CTISWRGSTEAFF. The J gene is TRBJ1-1, the V gene TRBV6-5; possibly TRBD1 for D (5 bases). The CDR3 has 13 amino acids. Germline V gene data show CDR1 as MNHEY and CDR2 as SVGAGI.

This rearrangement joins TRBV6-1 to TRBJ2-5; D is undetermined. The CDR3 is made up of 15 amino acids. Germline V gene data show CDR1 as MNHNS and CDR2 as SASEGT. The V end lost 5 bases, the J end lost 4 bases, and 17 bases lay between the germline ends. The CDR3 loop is CASSFPGTRRETQYF. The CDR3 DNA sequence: TGTGCCAGCAGTTTTCCCGGAACGAGAAGAGAGACCCAGTACTTC.

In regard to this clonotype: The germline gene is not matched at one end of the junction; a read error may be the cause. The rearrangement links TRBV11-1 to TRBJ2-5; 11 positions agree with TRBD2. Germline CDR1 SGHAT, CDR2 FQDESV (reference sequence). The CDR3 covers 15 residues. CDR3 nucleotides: TGCGCCATCAGCTTTCGACTAGCGGGAATGGAGACCCAGTACTTC. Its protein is CAISFRLAGMETQYF.

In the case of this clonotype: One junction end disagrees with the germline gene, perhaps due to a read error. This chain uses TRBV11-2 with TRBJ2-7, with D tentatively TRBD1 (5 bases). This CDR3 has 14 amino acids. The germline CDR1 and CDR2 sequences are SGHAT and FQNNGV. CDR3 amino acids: CSSSQTDTAYEQYF. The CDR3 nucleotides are TGTTCCAGCAGCCAGACGGACACTGCCTACGAGCAGTACTTT.

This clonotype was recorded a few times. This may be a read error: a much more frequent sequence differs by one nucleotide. This CDR3 is CTSSIGGNYGYTF. In nucleotides, the CDR3 is TGTACCAGCAGCATCGGTGGAAACTATGGCTACACCTTC. The rearrangement joins TRBV5-4 to TRBJ1-2; the D is unclear. Germline CDR1 and CDR2: SGHNT and YYREEE (reference sequence). The CDR3 length is 13 residues.